This TCR beta chain is drawn from a study of immune heterogeneity within non-small cell lung tumors. Study outcomes and limitations: A significant, moderate positive correlation (R around 0.35) linked local T-cell clonality and tumor mutational burden.

With 32 V and 13 J primers, multiplex PCR amplified the TCR beta CDR3. Each CDR3 protein gets one entry after TCRdb re-called the multiplex PCR reads with MiXCR. The table records about 9,700 distinct CDR3 sequences, over 15% of them present only once. There are many counts of this clonotype. Its specificity is unknown. Genomic DNA extracted from bulk tumor tissue served as template. A total of roughly 600 ng was used per sample. Several widely spaced biopsies per primary tumor were taken during surgery. The study cohort was described as untreated, and its members had newly diagnosed non-small cell lung cancer. They went on to have curative surgery. The receptor comes from a man aged 35-49 years with non-small cell lung cancer. Sequenced: lung tumor tissue.

In DNA form, the CDR3 reads TGTGCCAGCAGTGAAGAAGGGACTAGCGGAAATGAGCAGTTCTTC. Translation: CASSEEGTSGNEQFF. The chain uses TRBV2 and TRBJ2-1, with 11 bases that match TRBD2. The J segment lost 7 bases and the V segment lost 1 base, leaving 3 bases of the junction unmatched. Germline lookup yields CDR1 SNHLY and CDR2 FYNNEI. CDR3 length: 15 residues.